This is a list of T cell receptor beta chains from one sample in a study of shared clonotypes between healthy human individuals. Sequencing was performed with immunoSEQ multiplex PCR; in TCRdb, only in-frame clones are kept and a portion is missing. This repertoire shows roughly 2.5 million clones, approximately 90% found once; its top ten account for roughly 0.13%. Sequencing used naive CD4+ T cells sorted from blood. These receptors were obtained from a man younger than 35 in good health. Each CDR3 is given with its conserved first and last residue. Fields, in order: clone size, V gene, J gene, D gene, CDR3 DNA, CDR3 protein. D genes are given only for firm matches. Some rows mark clone size as missing; the rest say once, few, many or name a class of expanded clone.

>-|TRBV9|TRBJ2-1|TRBD2
TGTGCCAGCAGCCCAATAGCGGGAGGGCCCTACAATGAGCAGTTCTTC
CASSPIAGGPYNEQFF
>-|TRBV5-1|TRBJ2-4|TRBD2
TGCGCCAGCAGCTCCCTGAGCGGGAGTTACATTCAGTACTTC
CASSSLSGSYIQYF
>-|TRBV5-6|TRBJ2-1|TRBD2
TGTGCCAGCAGCCCAACGACTAGCGGGAGATACAATGAGCAGTTCTTC
CASSPTTSGRYNEQFF
>-|TRBV10-3|TRBJ2-7|-
TGTGCCATCAGTGAAGCCGGGTACGAGCAGTACTTC
CAISEAGYEQYF
>once|TRBV5-1|TRBJ2-5|TRBD2
TGCGCCAGCAGGGACCCTAGGACTAGTCTTGAGACCCAGTACTTC
CASRDPRTSLETQYF
>-|TRBV4-1|TRBJ2-7|-
TGCGCCAGCAGCCAAGCCGGGCCCGGGGGCTACGAGCAGTACTTC
CASSQAGPGGYEQYF
>-|TRBV5-4|TRBJ2-5|-
TGTGCCAGCAGCTTGGCTAGCGTCGAGACCCAGTACTTC
CASSLASVETQYF
>-|TRBV5-4|TRBJ1-4|TRBD1
TGTGCCAGCAGCTCCGGGACAGGGCACGAAAAACTGTTTTTT
CASSSGTGHEKLFF
>-|TRBV11-2|TRBJ1-2|-
TGTGCCAGCAGCCGACTATATGGCTACACCTTC
CASSRLYGYTF
>-|TRBV13|TRBJ2-1|TRBD2
TGTGCCAGCAGCCCCCTTATACCACTAGCGGGGAATGAGCAGTTCTTC
CASSPLIPLAGNEQFF
>-|TRBV7-9|TRBJ1-1|-
TGTGCCAGCAGCTCCCCGCGGGGATTGAACACTGAAGCTTTCTTT
CASSSPRGLNTEAFF
>-|TRBV9|TRBJ1-1|-
TGTGCCAGCAGCGTAGGTAGGGTGGGGAACACTGAAGCTTTCTTT
CASSVGRVGNTEAFF
>once|TRBV6-5|TRBJ1-6|-
TGTGCCAGCAAATTCGGGCCGGGATCACCCCTCCACTTT
CASKFGPGSPLHF
>-|TRBV30|TRBJ2-7|-
TGTGCCTGGAGGAGCTCCTACGAGCAGTACTTC
CAWRSSYEQYF
>once|TRBV4-1|TRBJ1-1|-
TGCGCCAGCAGCCAAGAATCGGGGGCCGGGAACACTGAAGCTTTCTTT
CASSQESGAGNTEAFF
>-|TRBV5-4|TRBJ2-3|-
TGTGCCAGCAGCTTGGAGTACAGGGAGGATACGCAGTATTTT
CASSLEYREDTQYF
>-|TRBV9|TRBJ2-1|-
TGTGCCAGCAGCGTAGCATCGGGAGTGGCCAATGAGCAGTTCTTC
CASSVASGVANEQFF
>-|TRBV28|TRBJ1-2|TRBD1
TGTGCCAGCAGAGGGACAGCCTCCAACTATGGCTACACCTTC
CASRGTASNYGYTF
>-|TRBV7-9|TRBJ2-7|TRBD1
TGTGCCAGCAGTAGGGACAGGGCGATCTACGAGCAGTACTTC
CASSRDRAIYEQYF
>-|TRBV29-1|TRBJ2-5|TRBD1
TGCAGCGTGCTTGGGGGGACAGGGGTAGGGGAGACCCAGTACTTC
CSVLGGTGVGETQYF
>-|TRBV10-3|TRBJ1-4|-
TGTGCCATCAGGTCGGGGAATGAAAAACTGTTTTTT
CAIRSGNEKLFF
>-|TRBV6-1|TRBJ2-7|-
TGTGCCAGCGAGGAGAACAGATACGAGCAGTACTTC
CASEENRYEQYF
>-|TRBV2|TRBJ2-2|-
TGTGCCAGCAACGGGCTCTACACCGGGGAGCTGTTTTTT
CASNGLYTGELFF
>-|TRBV28|TRBJ1-5|TRBD1
TGTGCCAGCAAGACAGGGGAACAGCCCCAGCATTTT
CASKTGEQPQHF
>-|TRBV27|TRBJ2-3|-
TGTGCCAGCAGTTTTTACGGGAGCACAGATACGCAGTATTTT
CASSFYGSTDTQYF
>-|TRBV19|TRBJ2-3|TRBD1
TGTGCCAGTAGTACGGGACAGGTGGTCACAGATACGCAGTATTTT
CASSTGQVVTDTQYF
>-|TRBV6-6|TRBJ1-6|-
TGTGCCAGCAGAAGACTTAATTCACCCCTCCACTTT
CASRRLNSPLHF
>-|TRBV7-9|TRBJ2-3|-
TGTGCCAGCAGCCCCGAGCCGGTGGGTACGCAGTATTTT
CASSPEPVGTQYF
>-|TRBV5-1|TRBJ1-1|TRBD1
TGCGCCAGCAGCTCGACAGGGCTGAACACTGAAGCTTTCTTT
CASSSTGLNTEAFF
>-|TRBV19|TRBJ2-7|-
TGTGCCAGTAGTATAGTTGGGATTAACTACGAGCAGTACTTC
CASSIVGINYEQYF
>-|TRBV18|TRBJ2-1|-
TGTGCCAGCTCACAGACTAGGACCAATGAGCAGTTCTTC
CASSQTRTNEQFF
>-|TRBV5-1|TRBJ1-6|TRBD1
TGCGCCAGCAGCGCATGGACAGGGGGGACTAGGAGAGTGGATAATTCACCCCTCCACTTT
CASSAWTGGTRRVDNSPLHF
>-|TRBV6-5|TRBJ1-1|-
TGTGCCAGCAGTTACTCGGTCAGCGGGAAGACTGAAGCTTTCTTT
CASSYSVSGKTEAFF
>once|TRBV30|TRBJ2-1|-
TGTGCCTGGACCCGGGGACCCCCTGAGGTAAATGAGCAGTTCTTC
CAWTRGPPEVNEQFF
>once|TRBV7-3|TRBJ1-4|TRBD1
TGTGCCAGCAGCCCAGGGACAGAACGTAATGAAAAACTGTTTTTT
CASSPGTERNEKLFF
>-|TRBV12-5|TRBJ2-2|TRBD1
TGTGCTAGTGGTTCCCACCCTACAGGGGGCTACACCGGGGAGCTGTTTTTT
CASGSHPTGGYTGELFF
>-|TRBV2|TRBJ2-2|-
TGTGCCAGCAGTGGGGTGGGTTCGAACACCGGGGAGCTGTTTTTT
CASSGVGSNTGELFF